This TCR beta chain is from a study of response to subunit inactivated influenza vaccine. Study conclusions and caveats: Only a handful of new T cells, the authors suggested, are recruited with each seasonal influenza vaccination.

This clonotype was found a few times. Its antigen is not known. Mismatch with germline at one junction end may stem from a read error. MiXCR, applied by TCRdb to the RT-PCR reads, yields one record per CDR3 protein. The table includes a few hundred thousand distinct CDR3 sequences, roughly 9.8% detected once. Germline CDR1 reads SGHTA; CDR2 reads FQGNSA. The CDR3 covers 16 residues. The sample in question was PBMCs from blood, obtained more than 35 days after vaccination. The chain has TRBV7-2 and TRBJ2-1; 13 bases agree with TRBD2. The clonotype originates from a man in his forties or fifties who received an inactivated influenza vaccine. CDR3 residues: CASRLGLAGAYNEQFF. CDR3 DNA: TGTGCCAGCAGGTTAGGACTAGCGGGAGCCTACAATGAGCAGTTCTTC.